The clone carrying this TCR beta chain was counted once. Its antigen is unknown. Compared with germline, one end of the junction differs, possibly owing to a read error. This record comes from a study of cytomegalovirus exposure and HLA in healthy donors. Notes on the study in general: The study listed roughly 160 cytomegalovirus-associated TCR beta chains. Reports state that TCR beta sequences accurately predicted most subjects' HLA-A and HLA-B alleles.

The CDR3 is 15 amino acids. CDR1 SEHNR and CDR2 FQNEAQ come from the germline V gene (reference sequence). The PCR had 60 Vbeta and 13 Jbeta primers. Measured with immunoSEQ multiplex PCR; TCRdb has only the in-frame clones, and not every one. The sample carries about 83,000 clones, around 81% recorded once. The sequenced material came from PBMCs. The clonotype was recovered from a woman aged 30 to 39 in good health and CMV-seronegative. The V gene is TRBV7-9, the J gene TRBJ2-5, with D perhaps TRBD2 (5 bases). CDR3 protein: CSSSSSRTPKETQYF. The CDR3 DNA is TGTTCCAGCAGCTCATCGAGGACTCCTAAAGAGACCCAGTACTTC.